One T cell receptor beta chain is described in this entry. The ends were cut back, 6 bases at V and 6 bases at J, with 17 bases in the middle. The CDR3 runs to 14 residues. CDR1 and CDR2 from the germline V gene are SNHLY and FYNNEI. The data originate from a study of shared T cell receptors in the human thymus. The repertoire was sequenced with immunoSEQ multiplex PCR; TCRdb's copy has only in-frame clones and lacks some. The sample includes roughly 410,000 clones, over 90% of them seen just once. The chain employs TRBV2 and TRBJ1-1, with a weak D call TRBD1 (6 bases). This clonotype was obtained from a human donor. The sample was thymocytes. The CDR3 coding sequence is TGTGCCAGCAGAGAACAGGGCCAGCGGGCTGAAGCTTTCTTT. Translation: CASREQGQRAEAFF.